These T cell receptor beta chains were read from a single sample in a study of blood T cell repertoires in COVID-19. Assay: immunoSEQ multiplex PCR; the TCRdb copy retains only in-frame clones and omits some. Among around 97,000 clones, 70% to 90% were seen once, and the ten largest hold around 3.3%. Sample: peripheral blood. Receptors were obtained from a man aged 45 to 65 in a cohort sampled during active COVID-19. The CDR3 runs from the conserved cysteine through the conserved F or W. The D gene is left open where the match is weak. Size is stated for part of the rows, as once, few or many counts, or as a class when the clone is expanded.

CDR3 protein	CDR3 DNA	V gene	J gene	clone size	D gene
CASSQQLAGGGYEQYF	TGTGCCAGCAGCCAGCAGCTCGCGGGGGGTGGGTACGAGCAGTACTTC	TRBV4-2	TRBJ2-7	-	TRBD2
CATSDRIRGQPGELFF	TGTGCCACCAGTGACCGGATTCGGGGTCAGCCCGGGGAGCTGTTTTTT	TRBV24-1	TRBJ2-2	-	-
CSASRGPLLFF	TGCAGTGCTTCAAGGGGTCCTTTACTGTTCTTC	TRBV20-1	TRBJ2-1	-	-
CATPFTVNTEAFF	TGCGCCACCCCCTTTACAGTAAACACTGAAGCTTTCTTT	TRBV10-1	TRBJ1-1	-	-
CASSPTGWNTEAFF	TGTGCCAGCTCACCAACGGGTTGGAACACTGAAGCTTTCTTT	TRBV18	TRBJ1-1	once	-
CASSLVDRVSEKLFF	TGTGCCAGCAGCTTAGTAGACAGGGTTAGTGAAAAACTGTTTTTT	TRBV7-2	TRBJ1-4	-	TRBD1
CASSQGTGENQPQHF	TGTGCCAGCAGCCAAGGCACAGGGGAAAATCAGCCCCAGCATTTT	TRBV4-2	TRBJ1-5	once	TRBD1
CASSSKEAITNEKLFF	TGCGCCAGCAGCAGTAAGGAGGCTATAACTAATGAAAAACTGTTTTTT	TRBV4-1	TRBJ1-4	few	-
CASSGGAGSGNTIYF	TGTGCCAGCAGCGGGGGAGCTGGCTCTGGAAACACCATATATTTT	TRBV6-5	TRBJ1-3	-	-
CASSYMTGDGYTF	TGTGCCAGCAGTTACATGACAGGGGATGGCTACACCTTC	TRBV6-5	TRBJ1-2	-	TRBD1
CASTLGGGQETQYF	TGTGCCAGCACCCTCGGGGGGGGTCAAGAGACCCAGTACTTC	TRBV6-5	TRBJ2-5	-	TRBD2
CASSLGHLSNYGYTF	TGTGCCAGCAGCTTGGGACACCTATCTAACTATGGCTACACCTTC	TRBV7-9	TRBJ1-2	-	-
CASSPGTSGYNEQFF	TGTGCCAGCAGTCCCGGGACTAGCGGGTATAATGAGCAGTTCTTC	TRBV27	TRBJ2-1	few	TRBD2
CASSQGQGATGELFF	TGCGCCAGCAGCCAAGGACAGGGGGCAACCGGGGAGCTGTTTTTT	TRBV5-1	TRBJ2-2	-	TRBD1
CASSYNRGQKGTEAFF	TGCGCCAGCAGCTATAACAGGGGGCAAAAGGGAACTGAAGCTTTCTTT	TRBV5-1	TRBJ1-1	-	TRBD1
CASSVGTSGGADTQYF	TGCGCCAGCAGCGTTGGGACTAGCGGGGGGGCAGATACGCAGTATTTT	TRBV5-1	TRBJ2-3	once	TRBD2
CASSLETGGDRNYGYTF	TGTGCCAGCAGCTTGGAAACAGGGGGCGATCGTAACTATGGCTACACCTTC	TRBV5-4	TRBJ1-2	-	TRBD1
CASSPQGAGETQYF	TGTGCCAGCTCACCGCAGGGGGCTGGAGAGACCCAGTACTTC	TRBV18	TRBJ2-5	once	TRBD1
CASSPGGVNGYTF	TGTGCCAGCAGCCCAGGGGGCGTAAATGGCTACACCTTC	TRBV25-1	TRBJ1-2	once	TRBD1
CASSRIQGLTEAFF	TGTGCCAGTAGTCGGATACAGGGCCTCACTGAAGCTTTCTTT	TRBV19	TRBJ1-1	-	-
CASRLFEGSTEAFF	TGTGCCAGCAGACTATTCGAAGGTAGCACTGAAGCTTTCTTT	TRBV6-6	TRBJ1-1	-	-
CASSLGGSPGETQYF	TGCGCCAGCAGCCTAGGGGGCAGTCCAGGAGAGACCCAGTACTTC	TRBV5-1	TRBJ2-5	-	TRBD1
CASSPLPSSGNTIYF	TGTGCCAGCTCACCACTGCCGAGCTCTGGAAACACCATATATTTT	TRBV18	TRBJ1-3	-	-
CASRQGLSGANVLTF	TGTGCCAGCAGACAGGGTCTCTCTGGGGCCAACGTCCTGACTTTC	TRBV6-6	TRBJ2-6	-	-
CASRGGADYGYTF	TGTGCCAGCAGGGGAGGGGCGGACTATGGCTACACCTTC	TRBV7-9	TRBJ1-2	once	-
CASSQERGYETQYF	TGCGCCAGCAGCCAGGAGCGGGGGTACGAGACCCAGTACTTC	TRBV4-1	TRBJ2-5	-	TRBD2
CASSIQGYGDTQYF	TGTGCCAGTAGTATACAGGGGTATGGGGATACGCAGTATTTT	TRBV19	TRBJ2-3	-	-
CAVGAWQGASTQYF	TGTGCCGTCGGCGCTTGGCAGGGGGCCTCGACCCAGTACTTC	TRBV24-1	TRBJ2-5	-	TRBD1
CASSVDFFQPQHF	TGTGCCAGTAGTGTGGACTTTTTTCAGCCCCAGCATTTT	TRBV19	TRBJ1-5	-	-
CASSATSGQGEQFF	TGTGCCAGCAGCGCCACTAGCGGCCAGGGTGAGCAGTTCTTC	TRBV9	TRBJ2-1	-	TRBD2
CASIAPKGKMGEQYF	TGCGCCAGCATCGCCCCAAAGGGGAAAATGGGCGAGCAGTACTTC	TRBV10-2	TRBJ2-7	-	-
CASSFSRGLFGNTIYF	TGTGCCAGCAGCTTTTCCCGGGGTTTATTTGGAAACACCATATATTTT	TRBV11-2	TRBJ1-3	-	-
CASSEGTASSPLHF	TGTGCCAGCAGTGAAGGGACAGCCTCTTCACCCCTCCACTTT	TRBV6-1	TRBJ1-6	-	-
CASSGARETQYF	TGTGCCAGCAGTGGAGCGCGGGAGACCCAGTACTTC	TRBV28	TRBJ2-5	many	-
CASGRGQVSYNEQFF	TGTGCCAGCGGCAGGGGGCAAGTGTCCTACAATGAGCAGTTCTTC	TRBV2	TRBJ2-1	-	TRBD1
CASSDSTGTNYGYTF	TGCGCCAGCAGCGACTCGACAGGGACTAACTATGGCTACACCTTC	TRBV5-1	TRBJ1-2	-	TRBD1
CASGFKAGTSGSYNEQFF	TGTGCTAGTGGTTTCAAGGCCGGGACTAGCGGGTCCTACAATGAGCAGTTCTTC	TRBV12-5	TRBJ2-1	once	TRBD2
CASSAVGGFYGYTF	TGTGCCAGCAGCGCCGTGGGGGGTTTCTATGGCTACACCTTC	TRBV9	TRBJ1-2	-	-
CASSFPGQGSYNEQFF	TGTGCCAGCAGCTTCCCCGGACAGGGCTCCTACAATGAGCAGTTCTTC	TRBV7-9	TRBJ2-1	-	TRBD1
CASSGQGGNSPLHF	TGTGCCAGCAGTGGACAGGGGGGGAATTCACCCCTCCACTTT	TRBV2	TRBJ1-6	once	TRBD1
CASSSGAGSSYNEQFF	TGTGCCAGCAGCTCCGGAGCGGGAAGCTCCTACAATGAGCAGTTCTTC	TRBV11-1	TRBJ2-1	once	TRBD2
CASSFQGVYGYTF	TGTGCCAGCAGCTTCCAGGGGGTGTATGGCTACACCTTC	TRBV5-4	TRBJ1-2	-	TRBD1
CASSYTTGYTF	TGTGCCAGCAGTTACACAACTGGCTACACCTTC	TRBV6-6	TRBJ1-2	few	-
CASSPGTPTGTGELFF	TGTGCCAGCAGCCCCGGGACTCCAACGGGCACCGGGGAGCTGTTTTTT	TRBV2	TRBJ2-2	-	-
CSVEDPGVSYEQYF	TGCAGCGTTGAAGATCCGGGGGTATCCTACGAGCAGTACTTC	TRBV29-1	TRBJ2-7	-	-
CARERTDTQYF	TGTGCCAGAGAGCGGACAGATACGCAGTATTTT	TRBV27	TRBJ2-3	-	-
CASRDSWSLGNQPQHF	TGTGCCAGCAGGGACTCGTGGAGTCTGGGCAATCAGCCCCAGCATTTT	TRBV27	TRBJ1-5	-	-
CASSPLAGGGQPQHF	TGTGCCAGCAGCCCCCTCGCGGGGGGCGGGCAGCCCCAGCATTTT	TRBV7-8	TRBJ1-5	-	-
CATPLGGSQPQHF	TGTGCCACCCCCCTCGGGGGTAGTCAGCCCCAGCATTTT	TRBV6-5	TRBJ1-5	-	-
CASSNQVWAVSNQPQHF	TGTGCCAGCAGTAACCAGGTTTGGGCAGTGAGCAATCAGCCCCAGCATTTT	TRBV6-2/TRBV6-3	TRBJ1-5	once	-
CASSVGLAGGADTQYF	TGTGCCAGCAGCGTAGGTTTAGCGGGGGGTGCAGATACGCAGTATTTT	TRBV9	TRBJ2-3	-	TRBD2